This TCR beta chain is drawn from a study of identical twins. Germline lookup yields CDR1 LGHDT and CDR2 YNNKEL (reference sequence). V was shortened by 4 bases and J by 4 bases, with 11 bases between the two germline ends. The CDR3 extends over 14 amino acids. TCRdb processed the 5' RACE reads anew with MiXCR; each CDR3 protein has one entry. The sample has over 550,000 distinct CDR3 sequences, under 8.5% seen once. This clonotype was found a few times. Its antigen is undetermined. Broader study findings: Sequences that were beta out-of-frame showed weaker excess twin sharing.

These data were also reused for a study on yellow fever vaccine responses in identical twins.

This chain joins TRBV3-1 and TRBJ2-1; a weak D match, TRBD2 (5 bases). The sample comprised PBMCs. The sequence came from a young woman in good health. The CDR3, as DNA: TGTGCCAGCAGCCTACGAGGGTTATACAATGAGCAGTTCTTC. Protein product: CASSLRGLYNEQFF.